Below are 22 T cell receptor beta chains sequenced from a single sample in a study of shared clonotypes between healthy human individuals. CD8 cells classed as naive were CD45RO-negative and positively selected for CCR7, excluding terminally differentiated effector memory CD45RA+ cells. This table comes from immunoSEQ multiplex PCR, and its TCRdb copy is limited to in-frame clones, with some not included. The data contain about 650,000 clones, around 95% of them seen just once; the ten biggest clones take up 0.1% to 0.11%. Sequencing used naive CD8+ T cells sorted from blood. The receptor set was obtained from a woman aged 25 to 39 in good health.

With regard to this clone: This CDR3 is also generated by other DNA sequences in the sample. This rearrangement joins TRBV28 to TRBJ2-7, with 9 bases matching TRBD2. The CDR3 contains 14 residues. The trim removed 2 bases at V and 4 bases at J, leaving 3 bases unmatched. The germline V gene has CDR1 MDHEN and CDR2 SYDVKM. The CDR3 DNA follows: TGTGCCAGCAGTTTACGCGGGAGGGTATACGAGCAGTACTTC. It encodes CASSLRGRVYEQYF.

This CDR3 is CASGSRTSTDTQYF. In DNA, the CDR3 is TGTGCCAGCGGTTCGCGAACTAGCACAGATACGCAGTATTTT. The V and J genes are TRBV27 and TRBJ2-3, with D unresolved. This CDR3 has 14 amino acids. Germline CDR1 reads MNHEY; CDR2 reads SMNVEV (reference sequence). Deletions cut 8 bases from V and 0 bases from J, with 12 bases between.

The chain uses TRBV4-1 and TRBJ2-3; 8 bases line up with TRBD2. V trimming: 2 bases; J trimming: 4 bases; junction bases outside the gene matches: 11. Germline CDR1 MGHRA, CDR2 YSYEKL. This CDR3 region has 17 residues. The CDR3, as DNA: TGCGCCAGCAGCCAACGATTACCGGGACTAGACTCAGATACGCAGTATTTT. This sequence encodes CASSQRLPGLDSDTQYF.

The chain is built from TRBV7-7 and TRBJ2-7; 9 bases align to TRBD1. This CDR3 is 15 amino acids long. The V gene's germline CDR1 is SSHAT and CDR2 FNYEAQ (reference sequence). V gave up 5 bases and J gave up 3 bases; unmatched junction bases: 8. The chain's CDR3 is CASSPGQGGHYEQYF. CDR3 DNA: TGTGCCAGCAGCCCGGGACAGGGAGGCCACTACGAGCAGTACTTC.

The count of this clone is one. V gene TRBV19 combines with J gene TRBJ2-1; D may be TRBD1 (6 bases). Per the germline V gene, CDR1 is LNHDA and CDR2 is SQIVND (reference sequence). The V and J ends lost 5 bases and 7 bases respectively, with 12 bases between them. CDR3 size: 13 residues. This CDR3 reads CASSLGAWNEQFF. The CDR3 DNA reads TGTGCCAGTAGTCTGGGGGCCTGGAATGAGCAGTTCTTC.

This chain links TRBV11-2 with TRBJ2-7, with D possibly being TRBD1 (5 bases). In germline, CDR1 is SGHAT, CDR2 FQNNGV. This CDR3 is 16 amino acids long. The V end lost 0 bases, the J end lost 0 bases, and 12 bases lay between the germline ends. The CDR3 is CASSLDPVRASYEQYF. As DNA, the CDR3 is TGTGCCAGCAGCTTAGATCCCGTCAGGGCCTCCTACGAGCAGTACTTC.

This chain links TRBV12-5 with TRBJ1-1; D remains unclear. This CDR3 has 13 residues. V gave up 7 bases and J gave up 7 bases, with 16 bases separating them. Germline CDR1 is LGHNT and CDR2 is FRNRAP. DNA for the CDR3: TGTGCTAGTGCCCTAGGGAGGCGAAATGAAGCTTTCTTT. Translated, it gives CASALGRRNEAFF.

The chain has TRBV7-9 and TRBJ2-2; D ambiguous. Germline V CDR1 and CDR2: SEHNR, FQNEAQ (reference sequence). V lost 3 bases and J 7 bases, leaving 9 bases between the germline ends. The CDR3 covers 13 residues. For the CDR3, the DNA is TGTGCCAGCAGCTTGGTGAACGGCGGGGAGCTGTTTTTT. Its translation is CASSLVNGGELFF.

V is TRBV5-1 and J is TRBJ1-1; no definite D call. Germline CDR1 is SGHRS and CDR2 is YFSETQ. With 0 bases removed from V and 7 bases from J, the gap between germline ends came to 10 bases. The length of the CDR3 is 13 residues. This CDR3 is CASSLAGSFEAFF. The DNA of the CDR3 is TGCGCCAGCAGCTTGGCTGGCAGCTTTGAAGCTTTCTTT. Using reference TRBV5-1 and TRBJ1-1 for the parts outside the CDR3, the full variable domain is KAGVTQTPRYLIKTRGQQVTLSCSPISGHRSVSWYQQTPGQGLQFLFEYFSETQRNKGNFPGRFSGRQFSNSRSEMNVSTLELGDSALYLCASSLAGSFEAFFGQGTRLTVV.

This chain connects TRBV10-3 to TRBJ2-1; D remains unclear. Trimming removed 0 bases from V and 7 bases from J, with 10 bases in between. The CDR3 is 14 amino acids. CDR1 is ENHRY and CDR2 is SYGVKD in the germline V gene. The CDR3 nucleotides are TGTGCCATCAGTGAGTCGTTTACCGAGAATGAGCAGTTCTTC. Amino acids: CAISESFTENEQFF.

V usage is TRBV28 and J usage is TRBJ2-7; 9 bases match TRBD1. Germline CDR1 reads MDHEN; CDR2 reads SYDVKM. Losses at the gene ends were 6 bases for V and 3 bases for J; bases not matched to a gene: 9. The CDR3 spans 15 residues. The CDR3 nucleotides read TGTGCCAGCAGGCGGGACAGGGCTGGGGACTACGAGCAGTACTTC. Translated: CASRRDRAGDYEQYF.

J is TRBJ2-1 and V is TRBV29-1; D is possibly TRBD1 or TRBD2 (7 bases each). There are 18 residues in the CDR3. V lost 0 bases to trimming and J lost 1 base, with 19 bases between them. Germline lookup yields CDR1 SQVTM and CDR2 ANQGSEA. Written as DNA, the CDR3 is TGCAGCGTTGAAGATACGGGGCCAGGGGGGGATTCCTACAATGAGCAGTTCTTC. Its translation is CSVEDTGPGGDSYNEQFF.

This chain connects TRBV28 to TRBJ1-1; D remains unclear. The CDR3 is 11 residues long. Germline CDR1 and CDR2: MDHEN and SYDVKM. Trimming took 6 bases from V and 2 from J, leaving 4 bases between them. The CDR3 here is CASRYNTEAFF. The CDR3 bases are TGTGCCAGCAGATACAACACTGAAGCTTTCTTT.

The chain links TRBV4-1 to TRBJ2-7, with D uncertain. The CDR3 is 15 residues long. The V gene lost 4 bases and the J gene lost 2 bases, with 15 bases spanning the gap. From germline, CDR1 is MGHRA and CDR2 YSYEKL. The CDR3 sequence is CASSPTKDAAYEQYF. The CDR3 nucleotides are TGCGCCAGCAGCCCGACCAAGGACGCCGCCTACGAGCAGTACTTC.

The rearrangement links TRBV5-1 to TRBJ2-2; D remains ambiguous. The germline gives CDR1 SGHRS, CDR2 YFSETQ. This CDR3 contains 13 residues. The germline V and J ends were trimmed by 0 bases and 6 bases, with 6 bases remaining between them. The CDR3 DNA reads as TGCGCCAGCAGCTTGGTGGGCCCCGGGGAGCTGTTTTTT. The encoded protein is CASSLVGPGELFF.

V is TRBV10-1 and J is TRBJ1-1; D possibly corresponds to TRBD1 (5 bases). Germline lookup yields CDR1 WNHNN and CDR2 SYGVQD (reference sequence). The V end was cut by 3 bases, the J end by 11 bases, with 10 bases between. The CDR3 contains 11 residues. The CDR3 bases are TGCGCCAGCAGTGATTCCCGGGGGGCTTTCTTT. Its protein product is CASSDSRGAFF.

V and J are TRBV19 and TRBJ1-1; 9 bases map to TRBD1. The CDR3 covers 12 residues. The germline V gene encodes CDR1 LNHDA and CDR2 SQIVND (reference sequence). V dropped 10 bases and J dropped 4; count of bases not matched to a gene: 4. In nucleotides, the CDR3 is TGTGCCACCGGGACAGGGCGCACTGAAGCTTTCTTT. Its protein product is CATGTGRTEAFF.

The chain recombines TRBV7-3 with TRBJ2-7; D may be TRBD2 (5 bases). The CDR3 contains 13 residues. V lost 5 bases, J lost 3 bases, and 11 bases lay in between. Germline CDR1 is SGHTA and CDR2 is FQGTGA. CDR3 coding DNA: TGTGCCAGCAGCCCCACACGGGGCTACGAGCAGTACTTC. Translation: CASSPTRGYEQYF. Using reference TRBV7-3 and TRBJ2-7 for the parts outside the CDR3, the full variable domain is GAGVSQTPSNKVTEKGKYVELRCDPISGHTALYWYRQSLGQGPEFLIYFQGTGAADDSGLPNDRFFAVRPEGSVSTLKIQRTERGDSAVYLCASSPTRGYEQYFGPGTRLTVT.

The CDR3 coding sequence is TGTGCCAGCAGCGTAGAGGCGGGACAGCCCTACACTGAAGCTTTCTTT. Protein product: CASSVEAGQPYTEAFF. The rearrangement uses TRBV9 and TRBJ1-1; 7 bases align to TRBD1. In germline, CDR1 is SGDLS, CDR2 YYNGEE. CDR3 length: 16 residues. The trim removed 0 bases at V and 3 bases at J, leaving 8 bases unmatched.

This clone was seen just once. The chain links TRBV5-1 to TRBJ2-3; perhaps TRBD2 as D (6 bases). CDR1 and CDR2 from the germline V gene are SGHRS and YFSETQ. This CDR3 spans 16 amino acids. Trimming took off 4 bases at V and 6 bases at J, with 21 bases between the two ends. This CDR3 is CASSASGTPTPDTQYF. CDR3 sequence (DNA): TGCGCCAGCAGCGCATCCGGGACTCCAACCCCCGATACGCAGTATTTT.

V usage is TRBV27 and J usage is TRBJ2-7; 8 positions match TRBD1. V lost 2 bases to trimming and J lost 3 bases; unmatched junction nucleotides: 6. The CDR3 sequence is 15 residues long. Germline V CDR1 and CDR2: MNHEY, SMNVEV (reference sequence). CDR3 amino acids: CASSLRGTGNYEQYF. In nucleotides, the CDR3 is TGTGCCAGCAGTTTACGGGGGACAGGTAACTACGAGCAGTACTTC.

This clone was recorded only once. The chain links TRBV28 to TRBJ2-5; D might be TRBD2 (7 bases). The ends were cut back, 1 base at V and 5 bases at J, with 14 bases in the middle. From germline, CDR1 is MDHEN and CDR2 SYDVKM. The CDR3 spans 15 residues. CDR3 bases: TGTGCCAGCAGTTTATCGGGGGGCCTGGGGGAGACCCAGTACTTC. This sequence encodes CASSLSGGLGETQYF.